Each of the 15 T cell receptor beta chains below was sequenced from the same sample in a study of blood T cell repertoires in COVID-19. Only in-frame clones appear in the TCRdb table, and some are missing; sequencing was by immunoSEQ multiplex PCR. There are 200,000 to 300,000 clones in the sample; roughly four fifths occur only once, and about 4% lies in the top ten. Material for sequencing was peripheral blood. These receptors all come from a man aged 50 or older with acute or convalescent COVID-19.

The rearrangement links TRBV30 to TRBJ1-4; TRBD1 is a possible D gene (6 bases). The CDR3 totals 15 residues. The ends were cut back, 0 bases at V and 4 bases at J, with 12 bases in the middle. CDR1 and CDR2 from the germline V gene are GTSNPN and SVGIG (reference sequence). The CDR3 DNA reads TGTGCCTGGAGTGTAGAGACAGGAGTTAATGAAAAACTGTTTTTT. It codes for CAWSVETGVNEKLFF.

This clone was counted once. The sample holds other DNA sequences that translate to the same CDR3. The V call is TRBV5-1, the J call TRBJ1-1; TRBD1 is a possible D gene (5 bases). Per germline, CDR1 SGHRS and CDR2 YFSETQ. The CDR3 has 14 residues. Trimming stripped 0 bases from V and 5 bases from J, with 11 bases between. The DNA of the CDR3 is TGCGCCAGCAGCTTGGCCCCAGGGAATACTGAAGCTTTCTTT. Residues: CASSLAPGNTEAFF.

V is TRBV30 and J is TRBJ2-5, with 7 bases that match TRBD1. With V trimmed by 5 bases and J by 7 bases, 7 bases remained unmatched. The CDR3 spans 12 residues. CDR1 and CDR2 from the germline V gene are GTSNPN and SVGIG (reference sequence). The DNA of the CDR3 is TGTGCCTGGGAGACAGGGACGCGGACCCAGTACTTC. The encoded protein is CAWETGTRTQYF.

The rearrangement uses TRBV30 and TRBJ2-7; weak D call: TRBD1 (6 bases). The CDR3 is 15 amino acids. With 3 bases removed from V and 3 bases from J, the gap between germline ends came to 18 bases. The germline V gene encodes CDR1 GTSNPN and CDR2 SVGIG (reference sequence). The CDR3 nucleotides read TGTGCCTGGAGGGGGGCCAGCCAAGGTTTCTACGAGCAGTACTTC. It specifies CAWRGASQGFYEQYF.

The V call is TRBV19, the J call TRBJ2-4; TRBD2 aligns across 7 bases. V trimming: 1 base; J trimming: 1 base; junction bases outside the gene matches: 7. Germline CDR1 LNHDA, CDR2 SQIVND (reference sequence). The length of the CDR3 is 17 residues. Here the CDR3 DNA reads TGTGCCAGTAGTATAGTGGGAGGGTGGAAGGCCAAAAACATTCAGTACTTC. Its translation: CASSIVGGWKAKNIQYF.

The chain carries TRBV5-1 and TRBJ2-1, with a possible D match to TRBD2 (6 bases). Trimming cost V 1 base and J 6 bases, with 14 bases left between them. CDR1 and CDR2 from the germline V gene are SGHRS and YFSETQ. The CDR3 is 15 amino acids. The CDR3 is CASSLPRGSPNEQFF. CDR3 nucleotides: TGCGCCAGCAGCTTGCCGCGGGGTTCCCCCAATGAGCAGTTCTTC.

The chain employs TRBV11-2 and TRBJ1-4; 7 bases map to TRBD1. The germline CDR1 and CDR2 sequences are SGHAT and FQNNGV. The trim removed 2 bases at V and 5 bases at J, leaving 5 bases unmatched. The CDR3 is 15 residues long. CDR3 region: CASSLRPGGNEKLFF. The CDR3 coding sequence is TGTGCCAGCAGCTTACGCCCAGGGGGGAATGAAAAACTGTTTTTT.

V usage is TRBV15 and J usage is TRBJ2-2; 9 bases are a match to TRBD1. CDR1 LNHNV and CDR2 YYDKDF come from the germline V gene (reference sequence). This CDR3 is 18 amino acids long. V shed 0 bases and J 6 bases; nucleotides not matched to a gene: 11. CDR3 loop: CATSRDFRSGTGPGELFF. CDR3 coding DNA: TGTGCCACCAGCAGAGATTTCCGTTCCGGGACAGGGCCCGGGGAGCTGTTTTTT.

The chain couples TRBV18 to TRBJ1-5; TRBD1 matches 8 bases. CDR3 size: 14 residues. Germline trimming cut 5 bases from V and 5 bases from J; bases unmatched to any gene: 5. The V gene's germline CDR1 is KGHSH and CDR2 LQKENI. The CDR3 reads CASSSGQGDQPQHF. CDR3 in DNA: TGTGCCAGCTCATCTGGACAGGGAGATCAGCCCCAGCATTTT.

The chain combines TRBV11-3 with TRBJ2-3; D possibly corresponds to TRBD2 (5 bases). V lost 0 bases, J lost 0 bases, and 7 bases lay in between. Germline CDR1 SGHNT, CDR2 YENEEA. The CDR3 is made up of 15 amino acids. The CDR3 bases are TGTGCCAGCAGCTTAGATGGAGGTAGCACAGATACGCAGTATTTT. Translating gives CASSLDGGSTDTQYF. Supplemented by reference TRBV11-3 and TRBJ2-3, the full variable domain reads EAGVVQSPRYKIIEKKQPVAFWCNPISGHNTLYWYLQNLGQGPELLIRYENEEAVDDSQLPKDRFSAERLKGVDSTLKIQPAELGDSAVYLCASSLDGGSTDTQYFGPGTRLTVL.

This clone was seen a handful of times. The chain combines TRBV6-5 with TRBJ2-1; maybe TRBD1 (5 bases). V shed 8 bases and J shed 2 bases, with 10 bases lying between them. Germline CDR1 is MNHEY and CDR2 is SVGAGI. The CDR3 has 13 residues. The DNA of the CDR3 is TGTGCCAGCCAATCAGGGCCCTACAATGAGCAGTTCTTC. Encoded protein: CASQSGPYNEQFF.

The chain combines TRBV5-1 with TRBJ2-3; D remains ambiguous. The V gene's germline CDR1 is SGHRS and CDR2 YFSETQ. V lost 0 bases and J 1 base, leaving 6 bases between the germline ends. There are 14 residues in the CDR3. CDR3 sequence reads: CASSLGLGTDTQYF. The CDR3 DNA is TGCGCCAGCAGCTTGGGCCTAGGCACAGATACGCAGTATTTT.

J is TRBJ1-2 and V is TRBV28, with 7 bases lining up with TRBD1. Per germline, CDR1 MDHEN and CDR2 SYDVKM. V shed 2 bases, J shed 7 bases, and the junction held 4 bases outside the gene matches. This CDR3 is 13 amino acids long. CDR3 protein: CASSLRGQGGYTF. CDR3 in DNA: TGTGCCAGCAGTTTAAGGGGGCAGGGTGGCTACACCTTC.

The CDR3 region has the DNA TGTGCCAGCGGGGGGGGTTTTGGAGCGAACACCGGGGAGCTGTTTTTT. It is translated as CASGGGFGANTGELFF. The chain couples TRBV11-1 to TRBJ2-2, with 7 bases lining up with TRBD2. V trimming: 8 bases; J trimming: 0 bases; junction bases outside the gene matches: 9. This CDR3 region has 16 residues. Germline CDR1 and CDR2: SGHAT and FQDESV (reference sequence).

This chain links TRBV6-5 with TRBJ1-6, with 7 bases identical to TRBD1. The CDR3 is made up of 14 amino acids. After removal of 1 base from V and 14 bases from J, the junction contained 8 bases not matched to a gene. CDR1 and CDR2 from the germline V gene are MNHEY and SVGAGI. In nucleotides, the CDR3 is TGTGCCAGCAGTTACTACCAGGGGGGACCTTCCCTCCACTTT. Its protein product is CASSYYQGGPSLHF.